The sequence of this TCR beta chain was determined in a study of vaccination and CD4 T cells after COVID-19. Study at large: Convalescent persons amounted to six males plus four females, two of whom were Hispanic.

Per the germline V gene, CDR1 is SEHNR and CDR2 is FQNEAQ (reference sequence). The germline V and J ends were trimmed by 5 bases and 5 bases, with 16 bases remaining between them. The CDR3 runs 14 residues. The treatment here: roughly 10-day PBMC culture with coronavirus spike peptide pools or control peptides (ViraFEST assay). ViraFEST used peptide pools to expand antigen-specific T cells, then sequenced TCRs. The Oncomine TCR Beta short-read assay sequenced DNA from cultured CD4+ T cells. In TCRdb, the PCR reads were re-called with MiXCR into one record per CDR3 protein. Counted here are under 5,000 distinct CDR3 sequences, approximately 22% occurring once; the ten biggest clones make up around 59%. Whole-study results and caveats: Convalescent patients' vaccine-specific clones were spike mono-reactive in 304 of 307 cases.

By its share, this clonotype is medium-sized. The antigen is not known. The starting material was CD4+ T cells from blood, cultured in vitro, obtained after SARS-CoV-2 vaccination. This receptor was obtained from a human donor who had recovered from COVID-19. The rearrangement joins TRBV7-9 to TRBJ2-7; either TRBD1 or TRBD2 may supply D (5 bases each). The CDR3: CASSPPGRPHEQYF. The CDR3 DNA is TGTGCCAGCAGCCCCCCGGGACGGCCGCACGAGCAGTACTTC.